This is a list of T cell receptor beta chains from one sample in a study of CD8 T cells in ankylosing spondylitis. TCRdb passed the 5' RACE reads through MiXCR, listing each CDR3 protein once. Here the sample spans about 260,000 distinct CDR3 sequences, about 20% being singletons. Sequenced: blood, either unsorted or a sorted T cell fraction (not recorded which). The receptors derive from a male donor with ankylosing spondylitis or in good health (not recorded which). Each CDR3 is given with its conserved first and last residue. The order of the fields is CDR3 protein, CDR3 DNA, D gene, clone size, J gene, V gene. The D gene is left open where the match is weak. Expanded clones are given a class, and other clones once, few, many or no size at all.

CDR3 protein: CASSGWELRGNTIYF
CDR3 DNA: TGTGCCAGCAGTGGGTGGGAACTCCGAGGAAACACCATATATTTT
D gene: .
clone size: .
J gene: TRBJ1-3
V gene: TRBV6-1

CDR3 protein: CASSFRRGANTEAFF
CDR3 DNA: TGTGCCAGCAGCTTCAGACGGGGGGCGAACACTGAAGCTTTCTTT
D gene: .
clone size: many
J gene: TRBJ1-1
V gene: TRBV9

CDR3 protein: CASSIGIGLNTGELFF
CDR3 DNA: TGTGCCAGTAGTATCGGTATAGGACTAAACACCGGGGAGCTGTTTTTT
D gene: .
clone size: few
J gene: TRBJ2-2
V gene: TRBV19

CDR3 protein: CASSPQTKNTGELFF
CDR3 DNA: TGTGCCAGCAGCCCACAGACTAAGAACACCGGGGAGCTGTTTTTT
D gene: .
clone size: few
J gene: TRBJ2-2
V gene: TRBV7-3

CDR3 protein: CSVQTDRGNYGYTF
CDR3 DNA: TGCAGCGTTCAAACGGACAGGGGGAACTATGGCTACACCTTC
D gene: TRBD1
clone size: few
J gene: TRBJ1-2
V gene: TRBV29-1

CDR3 protein: CASSLTPTGLRLAGGPDEQFF
CDR3 DNA: TGTGCCAGCAGTTTAACCCCGACAGGCTTGAGACTAGCGGGAGGGCCCGATGAGCAGTTCTTC
D gene: TRBD2
clone size: .
J gene: TRBJ2-1
V gene: TRBV27

CDR3 protein: CASSLEGTGDQPQHF
CDR3 DNA: TGCGCCAGCAGCTTGGAGGGGACAGGGGATCAGCCCCAGCATTTT
D gene: TRBD1
clone size: .
J gene: TRBJ1-5
V gene: TRBV5-1

CDR3 protein: CASSQTGGSTNEKLFF
CDR3 DNA: TGCGCCAGCAGCCAGACAGGGGGCTCAACTAATGAAAAACTGTTTTTT
D gene: TRBD1
clone size: .
J gene: TRBJ1-4
V gene: TRBV5-1

CDR3 protein: CATSSGTGLDTQYF
CDR3 DNA: TGTGCCACCAGCAGTGGGACAGGGTTAGATACGCAGTATTTT
D gene: TRBD1
clone size: few
J gene: TRBJ2-3
V gene: TRBV15

CDR3 protein: CSAREAGVDSPLHF
CDR3 DNA: TGCAGTGCTAGGGAGGCGGGGGTGGATTCACCCCTCCACTTT
D gene: .
clone size: few
J gene: TRBJ1-6
V gene: TRBV20-1

CDR3 protein: CASSIGQESYNEQFF
CDR3 DNA: TGCGCCAGCAGCATTGGACAGGAATCCTACAATGAGCAGTTCTTC
D gene: TRBD1
clone size: few
J gene: TRBJ2-1
V gene: TRBV5-1

CDR3 protein: CAISESGQGHNEQFF
CDR3 DNA: TGTGCCATCAGTGAGTCTGGACAGGGCCACAATGAGCAGTTCTTC
D gene: TRBD1
clone size: few
J gene: TRBJ2-1
V gene: TRBV10-3

CDR3 protein: CASSPDRKNTEAFF
CDR3 DNA: TGTGCCAGCAGTCCGGACAGGAAGAACACTGAAGCTTTCTTT
D gene: TRBD1
clone size: .
J gene: TRBJ1-1
V gene: TRBV6-1

CDR3 protein: CSAGRASYGYTF
CDR3 DNA: TGCAGTGCCGGAAGAGCTAGCTATGGCTACACCTTC
D gene: .
clone size: many
J gene: TRBJ1-2
V gene: TRBV20-1

CDR3 protein: CASSPSRTDTQYF
CDR3 DNA: TGCGCCAGCAGCCCTTCGCGGACAGATACGCAGTATTTT
D gene: .
clone size: many
J gene: TRBJ2-3
V gene: TRBV5-1

CDR3 protein: CASSQGGANVLTF
CDR3 DNA: TGCGCCAGCAGCCAAGGTGGGGCCAACGTCCTGACTTTC
D gene: .
clone size: few
J gene: TRBJ2-6
V gene: TRBV4-1

CDR3 protein: CASRGEIMNTEAFF
CDR3 DNA: TGTGCCAGCAGGGGGGAGATCATGAACACTGAAGCTTTCTTT
D gene: .
clone size: .
J gene: TRBJ1-1
V gene: TRBV6-1

CDR3 protein: CSARVNSNQPQHF
CDR3 DNA: TGCAGTGCTAGAGTTAATAGCAATCAGCCCCAGCATTTT
D gene: .
clone size: .
J gene: TRBJ1-5
V gene: TRBV20-1

CDR3 protein: CASSGEGQGFNEQFF
CDR3 DNA: TGCGCCAGCTCGGGGGAAGGACAGGGGTTTAATGAGCAGTTCTTC
D gene: TRBD1
clone size: .
J gene: TRBJ2-1
V gene: TRBV5-1

CDR3 protein: CSAPTPRDRETYNSPLHF
CDR3 DNA: TGCAGTGCCCCGACCCCCCGGGACAGGGAAACCTATAATTCACCCCTCCACTTT
D gene: TRBD1
clone size: .
J gene: TRBJ1-6
V gene: TRBV20-1

CDR3 protein: CASSDRGMDQETQYF
CDR3 DNA: TGTGCCAGCAGTGATCGGGGGATGGACCAAGAGACCCAGTACTTC
D gene: .
clone size: few
J gene: TRBJ2-5
V gene: TRBV2

CDR3 protein: CASSLGQRSYNEQFF
CDR3 DNA: TGTGCCAGCAGCCTTGGACAGCGCTCCTACAATGAGCAGTTCTTC
D gene: .
clone size: once
J gene: TRBJ2-1
V gene: TRBV11-2

CDR3 protein: CAIRPDRDDINEQFF
CDR3 DNA: TGTGCCATCAGACCGGACAGGGACGACATCAATGAGCAGTTCTTC
D gene: TRBD1
clone size: .
J gene: TRBJ2-1
V gene: TRBV10-3

CDR3 protein: CSEGTANYGYTF
CDR3 DNA: TGCAGCGAAGGGACAGCTAACTATGGCTACACCTTC
D gene: TRBD1
clone size: many
J gene: TRBJ1-2
V gene: TRBV29-1

CDR3 protein: CASSPWVDQPQHF
CDR3 DNA: TGTGCCAGCAGCCCGTGGGTGGATCAGCCCCAGCATTTT
D gene: .
clone size: few
J gene: TRBJ1-5
V gene: TRBV3-1

CDR3 protein: CASSPSGTTGELFF
CDR3 DNA: TGTGCCAGCAGCCCAAGCGGGACCACCGGGGAGCTGTTTTTT
D gene: TRBD2
clone size: few
J gene: TRBJ2-2
V gene: TRBV5-4

CDR3 protein: CASSPRQGPSEAFF
CDR3 DNA: TGTGCCAGCAGCCCACGACAGGGACCGAGTGAAGCTTTCTTT
D gene: TRBD1
clone size: .
J gene: TRBJ1-1
V gene: TRBV7-6

CDR3 protein: CASSLFGPEVYGLNEQFF
CDR3 DNA: TGTGCCAGCAGCTTATTCGGTCCGGAGGTTTACGGGTTGAATGAGCAGTTCTTC
D gene: .
clone size: few
J gene: TRBJ2-1
V gene: TRBV11-2

CDR3 protein: CASSGDTQYF
CDR3 DNA: TGTGCCAGCAGCGGAGATACGCAGTATTTT
D gene: .
clone size: few
J gene: TRBJ2-3
V gene: TRBV9

CDR3 protein: CASSLEGVAEAFF
CDR3 DNA: TGCGCCAGCAGCTTAGAAGGGGTTGCTGAAGCTTTCTTT
D gene: .
clone size: few
J gene: TRBJ1-1
V gene: TRBV5-1

CDR3 protein: CASSNRPGQATMNTEAFF
CDR3 DNA: TGCGCCAGCAGCAACCGACCGGGACAGGCCACCATGAACACTGAAGCTTTCTTT
D gene: TRBD1
clone size: .
J gene: TRBJ1-1
V gene: TRBV5-1

CDR3 protein: CASSIQVSNEKLFF
CDR3 DNA: TGTGCCAGCAGTATACAGGTCTCTAATGAAAAACTGTTTTTT
D gene: .
clone size: few
J gene: TRBJ1-4
V gene: TRBV27

CDR3 protein: CAISTPGQKNTEAFF
CDR3 DNA: TGTGCCATCAGTACTCCGGGACAAAAGAACACTGAAGCTTTCTTT
D gene: .
clone size: few
J gene: TRBJ1-1
V gene: TRBV10-3

CDR3 protein: CASSLDGPNQPQHF
CDR3 DNA: TGCGCCAGCAGCTTGGACGGACCCAATCAGCCCCAGCATTTT
D gene: .
clone size: .
J gene: TRBJ1-5
V gene: TRBV5-1

CDR3 protein: CASSARQGNQPQHF
CDR3 DNA: TGTGCCAGCAGCGCTAGACAGGGGAATCAGCCCCAGCATTTT
D gene: TRBD1
clone size: .
J gene: TRBJ1-5
V gene: TRBV7-6

CDR3 protein: CASSLDWWGTGGTDTQYF
CDR3 DNA: TGTGCCAGCAGCTTAGATTGGTGGGGGACAGGTGGCACAGATACGCAGTATTTT
D gene: TRBD1
clone size: .
J gene: TRBJ2-3
V gene: TRBV11-2

CDR3 protein: CATSDPWQYDEQFF
CDR3 DNA: TGTGCCACCAGTGATCCGTGGCAGTACGATGAGCAGTTCTTC
D gene: .
clone size: few
J gene: TRBJ2-1
V gene: TRBV24-1

CDR3 protein: CASRPPTGFGEKLFF
CDR3 DNA: TGTGCCAGCAGACCTCCGACAGGGTTTGGGGAAAAACTGTTTTTT
D gene: TRBD1
clone size: .
J gene: TRBJ1-4
V gene: TRBV2

CDR3 protein: CASSQWNQETQYF
CDR3 DNA: TGTGCCAGCAGCCAATGGAACCAAGAGACCCAGTACTTC
D gene: .
clone size: many
J gene: TRBJ2-5
V gene: TRBV27

CDR3 protein: CASSLDATGVETQYF
CDR3 DNA: TGCGCCAGCAGCTTGGACGCGACAGGGGTCGAGACCCAGTACTTC
D gene: TRBD1
clone size: few
J gene: TRBJ2-5
V gene: TRBV5-1

CDR3 protein: CASSLLGTGAEGTEAFF
CDR3 DNA: TGCGCCAGCAGCTTACTCGGGACAGGGGCGGAGGGCACTGAAGCTTTCTTT
D gene: TRBD1
clone size: few
J gene: TRBJ1-1
V gene: TRBV5-1

CDR3 protein: CASSLVSNSFNSPLHF
CDR3 DNA: TGTGCCAGCAGCTTAGTCTCGAACAGCTTTAATTCACCCCTCCACTTT
D gene: .
clone size: .
J gene: TRBJ1-6
V gene: TRBV7-2

CDR3 protein: CASRQQANEKLFF
CDR3 DNA: TGTGCCAGCAGACAACAGGCCAATGAAAAACTGTTTTTT
D gene: .
clone size: .
J gene: TRBJ1-4
V gene: TRBV6-1

CDR3 protein: CASSVGSTADIQYF
CDR3 DNA: TGCGCCAGCAGCGTGGGGTCGACAGCGGACATTCAGTACTTC
D gene: .
clone size: few
J gene: TRBJ2-4
V gene: TRBV5-1

CDR3 protein: CSASRGGLSGNTIYF
CDR3 DNA: TGCAGTGCCTCGAGGGGCGGGCTCTCTGGAAACACCATATATTTT
D gene: .
clone size: few
J gene: TRBJ1-3
V gene: TRBV20-1

CDR3 protein: CASSQDIQSTAVNTIYF
CDR3 DNA: TGCGCCAGCAGCCAAGATATACAGTCCACGGCCGTGAACACCATATATTTT
D gene: .
clone size: .
J gene: TRBJ1-3
V gene: TRBV4-1

CDR3 protein: CASRQDEAFF
CDR3 DNA: TGTGCCAGCAGGCAGGATGAAGCTTTCTTT
D gene: .
clone size: .
J gene: TRBJ1-1
V gene: TRBV6-1